Below, 18 T cell receptor beta chains from the same sample are listed, as sequenced in a study of identical twins. In TCRdb, the 5' RACE reads were re-called with MiXCR into one record per CDR3 protein. Of approximately 410,000 distinct CDR3 sequences in the sample, less than 20% were seen once. The sample consisted of naive T cells sorted from blood. These receptors were obtained from a man over 45 in good health.

The chain recombines TRBV20-1 with TRBJ2-1; 11 nucleotides match TRBD1. The CDR3 spans 14 residues. The V gene's germline CDR1 is DFQATT and CDR2 SNEGSKA (reference sequence). J lost 9 bases, V lost 6 bases, and 10 bases had no gene match. CDR3: CSARTRTGGFEQFF. As DNA, the CDR3 is TGCAGTGCACGGACGAGGACAGGGGGCTTTGAGCAGTTCTTC.

The chain has TRBV4-2 and TRBJ1-4; perhaps TRBD1 as D (6 bases). This CDR3 spans 15 amino acids. Germline CDR1 LGHNA, CDR2 YNFKEQ. V gave up 6 bases and J gave up 8 bases, with 19 bases separating them. CDR3 DNA sequence: TGTGCCAGCAGTTCACAAGGGGGAGTAGGAGAAAAACTGTTTTTT. Translated: CASSSQGGVGEKLFF.

In its sample, this clonotype was seen many times. The chain links TRBV15 to TRBJ2-1, with 7 bases fitting TRBD2. Germline trimming cut 0 bases from V and 1 base from J; bases unmatched to any gene: 9. This CDR3 is 18 amino acids long. Per the germline V gene, CDR1 is LNHNV and CDR2 is YYDKDF (reference sequence). The CDR3 DNA reads TGTGCCACCAGCAGAGACACCTGGGGGGGTAGGTCCTACAATGAGCAGTTCTTC. Residues: CATSRDTWGGRSYNEQFF.

CDR3 loop: CASSPRDGYGYTF. CDR3 nucleotide sequence: TGTGCCAGCAGTCCCAGGGACGGCTATGGCTACACCTTC. The chain uses TRBV12-3 or TRBV12-4 and TRBJ1-2; TRBD1 might be the D (5 bases). CDR3 length: 13 residues. V lost 5 bases and J 4 bases, leaving 11 bases between the germline ends.

This clonotype was counted ten times or more. The chain uses TRBV29-1 and TRBJ2-1; tentative D call: TRBD1 (7 bases). Looked up from germline, CDR1 is SQVTM and CDR2 is ANQGSEA. V lost 1 base and J 7 bases, leaving 11 bases between the germline ends. There are 13 residues in the CDR3. CDR3 in amino acids: CSVEGQGGNEQFF. CDR3 nucleotides: TGCAGCGTTGAAGGTCAGGGGGGAAATGAGCAGTTCTTC.

This clonotype was found a few times. This chain joins TRBV6-5 and TRBJ1-2; tentatively, D is TRBD1 (6 bases). The V end was cut by 6 bases, the J end by 6 bases, with 14 bases between. This CDR3 has 13 residues. Germline V gene data show CDR1 as MNHEY and CDR2 as SVGAGI. The CDR3 DNA follows: TGTGCCAGCAGATTAACAGGGACCCATGGCTACACCTTC. Protein sequence: CASRLTGTHGYTF.

The V gene is TRBV7-2, the J gene TRBJ2-7, with 7 bases that match TRBD1. Germline V lookup: CDR1 SGHTA, CDR2 FQGNSA. Germline trimming cut 2 bases from V and 5 bases from J; bases unmatched to any gene: 12. CDR3 length: 16 residues. Written as DNA, the CDR3 is TGTGCCAGCAGCTTAAGGGGGCTACAGGCGAGTCACGAGCAGTACTTC. Its protein is CASSLRGLQASHEQYF.

The chain links TRBV12-3 or TRBV12-4 to TRBJ2-7, with unresolved D. V was pared by 5 bases and J by 5 bases, with 16 bases between. The CDR3 consists of 14 residues. In DNA form, the CDR3 reads TGTGCCAGCAGTCCCCGCATCTCCTGGGACGAGCAGTACTTC. Amino acids: CASSPRISWDEQYF.

This chain links TRBV20-1 with TRBJ1-5; D gene unclear. CDR1 DFQATT and CDR2 SNEGSKA come from the germline V gene (reference sequence). Trimming left V 6 bases short and J 0 bases short, with 24 bases between. This CDR3 has 18 amino acids. The CDR3 nucleotides read TGCAGTGCCAGACGGGCAGATCTTTTAAAATATAGCAATCAGCCCCAGCATTTT. The encoded protein is CSARRADLLKYSNQPQHF.

This clonotype was counted at least ten times. The chain is built from TRBV12-3 or TRBV12-4 and TRBJ1-1, with a tentative D call TRBD1 (5 bases). The V end lost 4 bases, the J end lost 1 base, and 10 bases lay between the germline ends. There are 14 residues in the CDR3. DNA of the CDR3: TGTGCCAGCAGTTACCGGACAAAGAACACTGAAGCTTTCTTT. Its translation: CASSYRTKNTEAFF.

This sequence joins TRBV20-1 and TRBJ1-3, with a tentative D call TRBD1 (5 bases). Trimming shortened V by 5 bases and J by 0 bases, and 17 bases separated the two germline ends. The germline gives CDR1 DFQATT, CDR2 SNEGSKA (reference sequence). The CDR3 consists of 16 residues. This chain's CDR3 is CSASREGLSSGNTIYF. The CDR3 nucleotides are TGCAGTGCTTCCCGAGAGGGGCTCAGCTCTGGAAACACCATATATTTT.

This clonotype was counted at least ten times. This rearrangement joins TRBV6-2 or TRBV6-3 to TRBJ2-5, with 14 bases lining up with TRBD2. Germline CDR1 MNHEY, CDR2 SVGEGT. The junction had 16 bases not matched to a gene; V was cut back by 0 bases and J by 4 bases. This CDR3 region has 21 residues. The CDR3 DNA sequence: TGTGCCAGCAGTTACTCCTTCTACGAAGGGACTAGCGGGGGTCCGACAGAGACCCAGTACTTC. This gives the protein CASSYSFYEGTSGGPTETQYF.

This chain joins TRBV13 and TRBJ2-3; no clear D gene. V lost 10 bases to trimming and J lost 0 bases, with 17 bases between them. This CDR3 is built from 15 residues. Germline-derived CDR1 and CDR2 are PRHDT and FYEKMQ (reference sequence). The CDR3 is CATLGIATSTDTQYF. In DNA form, the CDR3 reads TGTGCCACCCTTGGGATAGCTACGAGCACAGATACGCAGTATTTT.

The rearrangement joins TRBV4-2 to TRBJ1-5, with D uncertain. This CDR3 spans 16 amino acids. Trimming left V 2 bases short and J 7 bases short, with 18 bases between. Germline CDR1 is LGHNA and CDR2 is YNFKEQ. As DNA, the CDR3 is TGTGCCAGCAGCCAATCACTGCGGGGAGGAGGCCAGCCCCAGCATTTT. It yields the protein CASSQSLRGGGQPQHF.

This clonotype was observed at least ten times. The chain has TRBV10-3 and TRBJ2-5, with D perhaps TRBD1 (6 bases). The CDR3 consists of 15 residues. Germline values: CDR1 ENHRY, CDR2 SYGVKD. V was trimmed by 3 bases and J by 5 bases, leaving 16 bases between them. CDR3 amino acids: CAISETGSGTETQYF. The CDR3 DNA reads as TGTGCCATCAGTGAAACAGGGTCAGGCACGGAGACCCAGTACTTC.

This clonotype was recorded at least ten times. The chain has TRBV6-1 and TRBJ2-2; 10 bases are a match to TRBD2. V was clipped by 6 bases and J by 3 bases; unmatched bases: 7. The CDR3 sequence is 16 residues long. Germline CDR1 reads MNHNS; CDR2 reads SASEGT. CDR3 sequence: CASRSPGLAYTGELFF. In DNA form, the CDR3 reads TGTGCCAGCAGATCCCCGGGACTAGCGTACACCGGGGAGCTGTTTTTT.

This clonotype was observed a handful of times. J is TRBJ2-1 and V is TRBV2; no clear D gene. This CDR3 has 11 residues. The germline V gene has CDR1 SNHLY and CDR2 FYNNEI. Trimming shortened V by 7 bases and J by 10 bases, and 11 bases separated the two germline ends. The CDR3 loop is CASTREREQFF. The CDR3 coding sequence is TGTGCCAGCACGCGTGAGAGGGAGCAGTTCTTC.

The V call is TRBV10-3, the J call TRBJ2-7; 8 bases map to TRBD1. Losses at the gene ends were 6 bases for V and 2 bases for J; bases not matched to a gene: 21. The germline CDR1 and CDR2 sequences are ENHRY and SYGVKD. The CDR3 has 19 residues. The CDR3 sequence is CAISKTITGGARMTYEQYF. CDR3 nucleotides: TGTGCCATCAGCAAAACGATCACAGGGGGTGCCCGTATGACCTACGAGCAGTACTTC.